There are a few counts of the clone carrying this T cell receptor (beta chain). Its matching antigen is unknown. The data belong to a study of CD4 T cells in relation to SARS-CoV-2 and coronaviruses. For the study at large: PBMCs were cultured with antigen for roughly nine days before TCR beta sequencing. Shared crossreactive spike epitopes were mapped to their HLA restriction.

The CDR3 is 11 residues long. Germline CDR1 reads LGHDT; CDR2 reads YNNKEL (reference sequence). Trimming removed 4 bases at V and 2 bases at J, with 1 base between. Study-level results: Crossreactive clones expanded significantly less to SARS-CoV-2 than monoreactive clones.

Clones were sequenced by immunoSEQ multiplex PCR, and TCRdb holds only the in-frame ones, with some missing. The data contain 30,000 to 45,000 clones, more than 65% of them seen just once; the ten biggest clones take up 20%. Material: memory CD4+ T cells from PBMCs, cultured in vitro. The chain couples TRBV3-1 (or the pseudogene TRBV3-2) to TRBJ2-3; D gene ambiguous. The clonotype was recovered from an adult with COVID-19. CDR3 protein: CASSLTDTQYF. In DNA, the CDR3 is TGTGCCAGCAGCCTCACAGATACGCAGTATTTT.